This T cell receptor beta chain derives from a study of shared clonotypes between healthy human individuals. There are 16 residues in the CDR3. Deletions cut 5 bases from V and 1 base from J, with 14 bases between. Per germline, CDR1 SGHAT and CDR2 FQNNGV. Assay used: immunoSEQ multiplex PCR; TCRdb lists only in-frame clones, some missing. The table shows 760,000 or so clones, with just over 95% occurring only once. Only CD45RO-negative cells positively selected for CCR7 counted as naive CD8 cells, so terminally differentiated effector memory CD45RA+ cells were excluded. Healthy adults negative for HIV, lacking recent acute infections or vaccinations, served as donors.

This sequence was found in a man younger than 45 in good health. The source material was naive CD8+ T cells sorted from blood. The V and J genes are TRBV11-2 and TRBJ2-2, with a weak D call TRBD2 (6 bases). Here the CDR3 reads CASSPERVGNTGELFF. CDR3 bases: TGTGCCAGCAGCCCTGAGCGGGTAGGGAACACCGGGGAGCTGTTTTTT.